Following are 14 T cell receptor beta chains from one sample sequenced in a study of T cell repertoires in ileal Crohn's disease. The repertoire was sequenced with immunoSEQ multiplex PCR; TCRdb's copy has only in-frame clones and lacks some. This table has 11,000 to 15,000 clones, 75% to 85% appearing once. Input material: ileal tissue. These receptor sequences come from an adult with Crohn's disease.

V and J are TRBV5-8 and TRBJ1-5, with 12 bases matching TRBD1. Germline V gene sequence: CDR1 SGHTS, CDR2 YDEGEE. The CDR3 sequence is 17 residues long. The V segment lost 4 bases and the J segment 6 bases; nucleotides outside the gene matches: 11. The CDR3 bases are TGTGCCAGCAGCGGCTTCGGGACAGGGGGCTCGGGTCAGCCCCAGCATTTT. Amino acid sequence: CASSGFGTGGSGQPQHF.

This sequence joins TRBV5-1 and TRBJ2-1; TRBD1 matches at 11 bases. CDR3 length: 16 residues. CDR1 is SGHRS, CDR2 YFSETQ, per germline. The junction had 5 bases not matched to a gene; V was cut back by 0 bases and J by 6 bases. CDR3 bases: TGCGCCAGCAGCTTGGCGTCGGGACAGGGGGGCAATGAGCAGTTCTTC. Its protein product is CASSLASGQGGNEQFF.

In its sample, this clone was seen once. J is TRBJ1-2 and V is TRBV7-8; maybe TRBD1 (6 bases). Trimming stripped 1 base from V and 7 bases from J, with 16 bases between. The CDR3 is 15 amino acids. The germline CDR1 and CDR2 sequences are SGHVS and FQNEAQ. CDR3 sequence: CASSLVQGPSGGYTF. DNA for the CDR3: TGTGCCAGCAGCTTAGTACAGGGACCTAGCGGTGGCTACACCTTC.

The V and J genes are TRBV6-1 and TRBJ1-1; TRBD1 is a possible D gene (6 bases). The CDR3 sequence is 14 residues long. V lost 5 bases, J lost 0 bases, and 10 bases lay in between. Germline CDR1 MNHNS, CDR2 SASEGT. The DNA for the CDR3 is TGTGCCAGCAGTCCAGGGGCCATGAACACTGAAGCTTTCTTT. Translating gives CASSPGAMNTEAFF.

This clone has only a few counts. The chain combines TRBV25-1 with TRBJ2-2; D is possibly TRBD1 (5 bases). V dropped 5 bases and J dropped 3 bases, with 7 bases sitting between them. The CDR3 covers 13 residues. The germline V gene encodes CDR1 MGHDK and CDR2 SYGVNS. This CDR3 is CASSIRDTGELFF. The CDR3 region has the DNA TGTGCCAGCAGTATCAGGGACACCGGGGAGCTGTTTTTT. The whole variable domain, filled in from reference TRBV25-1 and TRBJ2-2, reads EADIYQTPRYLVIGTGKKITLECSQTMGHDKMYWYQQDPGMELHLIHYSYGVNSTEKGDLSSESTVSRIRTEHFPLTLESARPSHTSQYLCASSIRDTGELFFGEGSRLTVL.

This chain joins TRBV9 and TRBJ2-5; 12 positions agree with TRBD1. Germline loops: CDR1 SGDLS, CDR2 YYNGEE. The CDR3 covers 15 residues. J gave up 4 bases and V 2 bases, and 3 bases lay outside the gene matches. In DNA, the CDR3 is TGTGCCAGCAGCGTGGGGACAGGGGGCGCAGAGACCCAGTACTTC. Its translation: CASSVGTGGAETQYF.

This clone was counted only a few times. This sequence joins TRBV12-5 and TRBJ2-2; 7 positions agree with TRBD2. This CDR3 has 14 amino acids. The ends lost 3 bases at V and 6 bases at J; junction bases unmatched: 4. The germline V gene has CDR1 LGHNT and CDR2 FRNRAP. This CDR3 reads CASGFDRGAGELFF. As DNA, the CDR3 is TGTGCTAGTGGTTTCGACCGGGGGGCCGGGGAGCTGTTTTTT. Looking up the rest from reference TRBV12-5 and TRBJ2-2 gives the full variable domain: DARVTQTPRHKVTEMGQEVTMRCQPILGHNTVFWYRQTMMQGLELLAYFRNRAPLDDSGMPKDRFSAEMPDATLATLKIQPSEPRDSAVYFCASGFDRGAGELFFGEGSRLTVL.

The rearrangement links TRBV19 to TRBJ1-2; the match to TRBD1 covers 9 bases. Germline assignment: CDR1 LNHDA and CDR2 SQIVND (reference sequence). Trimming at V came to 5 bases and at J to 5 bases, leaving 9 bases not matched to a gene. The CDR3 has 15 amino acids. The CDR3 loop is CASSPLTGTGYGYTF. The CDR3 DNA reads TGTGCCAGTAGTCCACTGACAGGGACAGGGTATGGCTACACCTTC. Together with reference TRBV19 and TRBJ1-2, the CDR3 gives the full variable domain: DGGITQSPKYLFRKEGQNVTLSCEQNLNHDAMYWYRQDPGQGLRLIYYSQIVNDFQKGDIAEGYSVSREKKESFPLTVTSAQKNPTAFYLCASSPLTGTGYGYTFGSGTRLTVV.

The chain joins TRBV4-2 to TRBJ2-2, with 11 nucleotides matching TRBD2. J lost 6 bases, V lost 0 bases, and 9 bases had no gene match. The CDR3 sequence is 18 residues long. Per germline, CDR1 LGHNA and CDR2 YNFKEQ. CDR3 sequence: CASSQEGTSGSLSGELFF. The CDR3, as DNA: TGTGCCAGCAGCCAAGAGGGCACTAGCGGGAGTTTATCCGGGGAGCTGTTTTTT.

This clone was recorded a few times. This chain links TRBV6-6 with TRBJ1-1; TRBD1 might be the D (6 bases). Trimming shortened V by 0 bases and J by 2 bases, and 10 bases separated the two germline ends. This CDR3 comprises 15 residues. Germline lookup yields CDR1 MNHNY and CDR2 SVGAGI (reference sequence). The chain's CDR3 is CASSYSGQYNTEAFF. The CDR3 nucleotides read TGTGCCAGCAGTTACTCAGGACAGTATAACACTGAAGCTTTCTTT.

The CDR3 sequence is CASSPTGGLAGAQETQYF. CDR3 coding DNA: TGCGCCAGCAGCCCGACAGGGGGGTTAGCGGGAGCCCAAGAGACCCAGTACTTC. V and J are TRBV5-1 and TRBJ2-5, with D perhaps TRBD1 or TRBD2 (9 bases each). V was cut by 4 bases and J by 1 base, with 23 bases left in between. CDR1 SGHRS and CDR2 YFSETQ come from the germline V gene. This CDR3 spans 18 amino acids.

CDR3 nucleotides: TGTGCCAGCAGTGAGACAGGGGAGGGTTCACCCCTCCACTTT. It is translated as CASSETGEGSPLHF. V and J are TRBV6-4 and TRBJ1-6, with 8 bases that match TRBD1. The CDR3 extends over 14 amino acids. V lost 3 bases and J lost 9; bases outside the gene matches: 4. Germline values: CDR1 MRHNA, CDR2 SNTAGT.

The chain is built from TRBV9 and TRBJ2-7; 11 bases agree with TRBD1. The germline gives CDR1 SGDLS, CDR2 YYNGEE. V gave up 2 bases and J gave up 7 bases; unmatched junction bases: 5. CDR3 length equals 14 residues. This chain's CDR3 is CASSVGQGAREQYF. The CDR3 DNA sequence: TGTGCCAGCAGCGTTGGACAGGGGGCAAGGGAGCAGTACTTC.

The chain couples TRBV7-3 to TRBJ2-1; D might be TRBD1 (6 bases). CDR3 length equals 12 residues. V shed 4 bases and J shed 7 bases, with 8 bases lying between them. Per the germline V gene, CDR1 is SGHTA and CDR2 is FQGTGA. DNA of the CDR3: TGTGCCAGCAGCTCGACAGGAAATGAGCAGTTCTTC. It translates to CASSSTGNEQFF.